This T cell receptor (beta chain) was profiled in a study of blood T cell repertoires in COVID-19. For the study at large: COVID-19 samples, acute and convalescent, were from the United States, Italy and Spain.

This clone was seen a few times. Methods used by the authors: By means of reference gene primer amplification, nucleated cell counts were estimated. Using immunoSEQ multiplex PCR, the repertoire was profiled, and TCRdb retains in-frame clones only, with some absent. Clone size and V and J calls were adopted from that table, with D and trimming inferred from the DNA. The sample holds 150,000 to 200,000 clones, 82% seen once. Unmatched junction bases numbered 7, after V lost 4 bases and J lost 6 bases. The V gene's germline CDR1 is SGHDT and CDR2 YYEEEE. This CDR3 spans 15 amino acids. Sequenced material: peripheral blood. The TCR comes from a woman aged 35 to 49 with COVID-19, enrolled during active disease. The chain carries TRBV5-6 and TRBJ1-4; TRBD1 aligns across 9 bases. The CDR3 protein is CASSAYTGGDEKLFF. As DNA, the CDR3 is TGTGCCAGCAGCGCCTATACAGGGGGCGATGAAAAACTGTTTTTT.